This T cell receptor (beta chain) was identified in a study of blood T cell repertoires in COVID-19. The table came from immunoSEQ multiplex PCR; TCRdb's copy has only in-frame clones and leaves some out. The sample has a few hundred thousand clones, approximately 83% seen once. The CDR3 loop spans 12 amino acids. The V gene's germline CDR1 is SGHDT and CDR2 YYEEEE. V lost 2 bases and J lost 4, with 4 bases in between. V usage is TRBV5-6 and J usage is TRBJ1-5, with D unresolved. The sequencing sample was made of peripheral blood. The clonotype comes from a woman in her 50s with acute or convalescent COVID-19. In DNA, the CDR3 is TGTGCCAGCAGCTTCGGGAATCAGCCCCAGCATTTT. The encoded protein is CASSFGNQPQHF.